This TCR beta chain was sequenced during a study of tumor-infiltrating lymphocytes in localized non-small cell lung cancer. Notes on the study in general: Immunotypes IM1 and IM2 had similar TCR-derived T-cell fractions. Compared with uninvolved lung, tumors showed higher T cell infiltration by TCRbeta sequencing. TCR sequencing covered a subset of patients with enough tissue.

Only in-frame clones appear in the TCRdb table, and some are missing; sequencing was by immunoSEQ multiplex PCR. Here the sample spans under 25,000 clones, approximately 64% being singletons. Details on this clone: Its target is unknown.

The CDR3 runs 14 residues. Germline V lookup: CDR1 LNHDA, CDR2 SQIVND (reference sequence). The V gene end was trimmed by 5 bases and the J gene end by 6 bases; junction bases not matched to a gene: 3. This chain joins TRBV19 and TRBJ2-1, with 11 bases fitting TRBD2. Material: lung tumor tissue. This TCR was sampled from a human donor with non-small cell lung cancer. In nucleotides, the CDR3 is TGTGCCAGTAGTGTGACTAGCGGGGCCAATGAGCAGTTCTTC. This gives the protein CASSVTSGANEQFF.